Below are 21 T cell receptor beta chains sequenced from a single sample in a study of blood T cell repertoires in COVID-19. Using immunoSEQ multiplex PCR, the repertoire was profiled, and TCRdb retains in-frame clones only, with some absent. In the table there are 150,000 or so clones, around four fifths of which are singletons. Sequencing was performed on PBMCs or T cells enriched from blood (not recorded which). These TCRs come from a woman aged 45-65 years who had recovered from COVID-19.

V usage is TRBV7-9 and J usage is TRBJ1-5; D remains unclear. Between the trimmed V and J ends, which lost 1 base and 4 bases, there was a span of 11 bases. The CDR3 has 15 amino acids. Looked up from germline, CDR1 is SEHNR and CDR2 is FQNEAQ (reference sequence). CDR3 sequence (DNA): TGTGCCAGCAGCTTAGAAGGGTCGGGGAATCAGCCCCAGCATTTT. Protein product: CASSLEGSGNQPQHF.

This chain joins TRBV9 and TRBJ2-7; a possible D gene is TRBD1 (7 bases). This CDR3 is 15 amino acids long. V was cut by 4 bases and J by 6 bases, with 20 bases left in between. Germline V gene sequence: CDR1 SGDLS, CDR2 YYNGEE. The DNA for the CDR3 is TGTGCCAGCAGCTTGAGCCAGGGGGGCCCTCTCGAGCAGTACTTC. Residues: CASSLSQGGPLEQYF.

The rearrangement links TRBV10-2 to TRBJ1-6, with D uncertain. Trimming took off 0 bases at V and 10 bases at J, with 7 bases between the two ends. The CDR3 totals 13 residues. Germline CDR1 reads WSHSY; CDR2 reads SAAADI. CDR3 bases: TGCGCCAGCAGTGAGTCGGTGGGCTCACCCCTCCACTTT. Translated: CASSESVGSPLHF.

The J gene is TRBJ2-2, the V gene TRBV4-3; maybe TRBD2 (6 bases). V lost 0 bases, J lost 3 bases, and 14 bases lay in between. This CDR3 region has 17 residues. CDR1 is LGHNA, CDR2 YSLEER, per germline. The CDR3: CASSQDPNRGYTGELFF. CDR3 bases: TGCGCCAGCAGCCAAGACCCCAACCGGGGGTACACCGGGGAGCTGTTTTTT.

The chain links TRBV15 to TRBJ2-1; 8 bases fit TRBD2. The CDR3 is 16 amino acids. V lost 3 bases, J lost 9 bases, and 13 bases stayed unmatched. Looked up from germline, CDR1 is LNHNV and CDR2 is YYDKDF (reference sequence). CDR3 nucleotides: TGTGCCACCAGCAGGGTGGGACTAGGGGGGTCTATTGAGCAGTTCTTC. This gives the protein CATSRVGLGGSIEQFF. The full variable domain, completed using reference TRBV15 and TRBJ2-1, is DAMVIQNPRYQVTQFGKPVTLSCSQTLNHNVMYWYQQKSSQAPKLLFHYYDKDFNNEADTPDNFQSRRPNTSFCFLDIRSPGLGDTAMYLCATSRVGLGGSIEQFFGPGTRLTVL.

The chain recombines TRBV28 with TRBJ1-5; 8 nucleotides agree with TRBD1. The CDR3 has 15 residues. Trimming removed 6 bases from V and 6 bases from J; junction bases left unmatched: 10. CDR1 MDHEN and CDR2 SYDVKM come from the germline V gene. CDR3 loop: CASSSDRVSRQPQHF. The DNA for the CDR3 is TGTGCCAGCAGCTCGGACAGGGTGAGTCGTCAGCCCCAGCATTTT.

This clone was picked up one time. In DNA, the CDR3 is TGTGCCAGCACACCGACTCCCTCGTACAATGAGCAGTTCTTC. This gives the protein CASTPTPSYNEQFF. This chain links TRBV7-2 with TRBJ2-1; no clear D. The V end was cut by 7 bases, the J end by 4 bases, with 14 bases between. CDR1 and CDR2 from the germline V gene are SGHTA and FQGNSA. The CDR3 length is 14 residues.

This clone has more than one count but fewer than ten. The CDR3 loop reads CASSRTGSSNQPQHF. The CDR3 region has the DNA TGTGCCAGCAGCCGTACAGGGTCTAGCAATCAGCCCCAGCATTTT. The rearrangement links TRBV27 to TRBJ1-5, with D maybe TRBD1 (6 bases). The length of the CDR3 is 15 residues. The V end was cut by 6 bases, the J end by 0 bases, with 12 bases between. Germline lookup yields CDR1 MNHEY and CDR2 SMNVEV (reference sequence).

The genes are TRBV7-2 and TRBJ2-2, with 12 bases lining up with TRBD2. CDR1 and CDR2 from the germline V gene are SGHTA and FQGNSA. Trimming removed 3 bases from V and 6 bases from J; junction bases left unmatched: 2. The CDR3 sequence is 15 residues long. CDR3 in amino acids: CASSLTSGSAGELFF. In DNA form, the CDR3 reads TGTGCCAGCAGCTTGACTAGCGGGAGTGCCGGGGAGCTGTTTTTT.

The V and J genes are TRBV7-3 and TRBJ2-2; 10 bases map to TRBD2. The CDR3 is made up of 14 amino acids. The germline gives CDR1 SGHTA, CDR2 FQGTGA. With 6 bases clipped from V and 7 bases from J, the junction kept 5 bases outside the gene matches. The CDR3 DNA sequence: TGTGCCAGCAGTACTAGCGGGGATGACGGGGAGCTGTTTTTT. As protein: CASSTSGDDGELFF.

V usage is TRBV12-3 or TRBV12-4 and J usage is TRBJ1-5; D is uncertain. Trimming pared 3 bases from V and 7 bases from J, leaving 7 bases between. The CDR3 length is 12 residues. The chain's CDR3 is CASSLAGQPQHF. The CDR3 DNA is TGTGCCAGCAGTTTGGCGGGGCAGCCCCAGCATTTT.

In its sample, this clone was seen a few times. The chain uses TRBV13 and TRBJ1-5; a weak D match, TRBD1 (5 bases). V lost 0 bases to trimming and J lost 7 bases, with 10 bases between them. This CDR3 region has 14 residues. The germline gives CDR1 PRHDT, CDR2 FYEKMQ (reference sequence). The CDR3: CASSLGGGGQPQHF. In nucleotides, the CDR3 is TGTGCCAGCAGCTTAGGCGGGGGAGGGCAGCCCCAGCATTTT.

This clone has just one count. CDR3 residues: CASRIYPSGLNTGELFF. CDR3 nucleotides: TGCGCCAGCCGAATCTATCCTAGCGGGCTGAACACCGGGGAGCTGTTTTTT. V usage is TRBV5-1 and J usage is TRBJ2-2, with 8 bases aligning to TRBD2. CDR3 length: 17 residues. The germline CDR1 and CDR2 sequences are SGHRS and YFSETQ. V was pared by 7 bases and J by 1 base, with 12 bases of the junction left unmatched.

The V and J genes are TRBV9 and TRBJ2-1; 7 nucleotides align to TRBD2. This CDR3 has 15 amino acids. Germline CDR1 and CDR2: SGDLS and YYNGEE. Unmatched junction bases numbered 8, after V lost 4 bases and J lost 4 bases. The CDR3 sequence: CASSPSGADYNEQFF. The CDR3, as DNA: TGTGCCAGCAGCCCCAGCGGGGCAGATTACAATGAGCAGTTCTTC.

V usage is TRBV11-2 and J usage is TRBJ1-6; 8 bases line up with TRBD1. Looked up from germline, CDR1 is SGHAT and CDR2 is FQNNGV. The CDR3 loop spans 15 amino acids. Losses at the gene ends were 1 base for V and 10 bases for J; bases not matched to a gene: 6. The chain's CDR3 is CASSLVPQGVSPLHF. The CDR3 DNA reads TGTGCCAGCAGCTTAGTCCCACAGGGGGTATCACCCCTCCACTTT.

This rearrangement joins TRBV3-1 (or the pseudogene TRBV3-2) to TRBJ1-1; D not resolved. Deletions cut 4 bases from V and 0 bases from J, with 12 bases between. This CDR3 contains 15 residues. CDR1 is LGHDT and CDR2 is YNNKEL in the germline V gene (reference sequence). Here the CDR3 DNA reads TGTGCCAGCAGCCTCCGCCCTACAGTGAACACTGAAGCTTTCTTT. Translating it yields CASSLRPTVNTEAFF.

This rearrangement joins TRBV7-9 to TRBJ1-1; D is unresolved. Trimming cost V 4 bases and J 0 bases, with 6 bases left between them. Germline V lookup: CDR1 SEHNR, CDR2 FQNEAQ (reference sequence). The CDR3 totals 13 residues. The CDR3 here is CASSSTVNTEAFF. The CDR3 nucleotides read TGTGCCAGCAGCTCTACAGTGAACACTGAAGCTTTCTTT.

The chain recombines TRBV24-1 with TRBJ1-2, with a weak D call TRBD1 (6 bases). Per the germline V gene, CDR1 is KGHDR and CDR2 is SFDVKD. Between the trimmed V and J ends, which lost 7 bases and 6 bases, there was a span of 8 bases. The CDR3 runs 11 residues. As DNA, the CDR3 is TGTGCCACCAGGGACAGCGATGGCTACACCTTC. Translation: CATRDSDGYTF.

CDR3 sequence: CASSLSGGDTQYF. The CDR3 DNA reads as TGTGCCAGCAGCTTATCCGGCGGAGATACGCAGTATTTT. The genes are TRBV7-2 and TRBJ2-3; no firm D call. There are 13 residues in the CDR3. Per the germline V gene, CDR1 is SGHTA and CDR2 is FQGNSA. V lost 2 bases, J lost 5 bases, and 8 bases lay in between. Variable domain in full (rest from reference TRBV7-2 and TRBJ2-3): GAGVSQSPSNKVTEKGKDVELRCDPISGHTALYWYRQSLGQGLEFLIYFQGNSAPDKSGLPSDRFSAERTGGSVSTLTIQRTQQEDSAVYLCASSLSGGDTQYFGPGTRLTVL.

The J gene is TRBJ1-3, the V gene TRBV11-2; no clear D. CDR3 size: 16 residues. The germline V gene has CDR1 SGHAT and CDR2 FQNNGV. Deletions cut 2 bases from V and 2 bases from J, with 13 bases between. The CDR3 DNA reads TGTGCCAGCAGCTTAAATCCAGTGACAACTGGAAACACCATATATTTT. Residues: CASSLNPVTTGNTIYF.

V gene TRBV28 combines with J gene TRBJ1-5, with a possible D match to TRBD1 (5 bases). V was pared by 1 base and J by 7 bases, with 11 bases between. Germline CDR1 is MDHEN and CDR2 is SYDVKM. The CDR3 runs 14 residues. CDR3 DNA sequence: TGTGCCAGCAGTTTATTTCAGGGAGGGCAGCCCCAGCATTTT. It specifies CASSLFQGGQPQHF.